Here is one T cell receptor beta chain with its context. What this receptor recognizes is not known. One base away there is no much larger clone; base qualities are not given. The source of the sample is a study of CD4+ T cells in melanoma (dated by TCRdb to between 2021 and 2024). With regard to the full study: The study investigated neoantigen-specific CD4+ T cells in human melanoma. The full study reports these points: Neoantigen-specific CD4+ T cells in melanoma were reported to show diverse differentiation states. The report described a correlation between neoantigen-specific CD4+ T cells and the function of CD8+ T cells, macrophages and B cells.

The donors were people with melanoma. Libraries came from the immunoSEQ multiplex PCR assay. Held by TCRdb, this immuneACCESS table contains in-frame sequences only and omits some clones. Under half of the omission traces to an unresolved V gene where checked; the cause of the rest is unknown. The sample records over 100,000 clones, approximately 92% of which are singletons. The ten largest clones take up roughly 3.3% of the sample. The specimen was peripheral blood. The TCR sequence derives from a human donor with melanoma.

In nucleotide form, the sequence is TGTGCCAGCAGTGAAGCAGGTCAGCCCCAGCATTTT. Translated, it reads CASSEAGQPQHF. The rearranged chain carries TRBV2 and TRBJ1-5, with the D gene not clear enough to name. V drops 0 bases and J drops 6 bases, leaving 3 bases in between. From the cysteine through the phenylalanine, the CDR3 covers 12 amino acids. The sequence is cut down to CDR3 DNA, 36 bases in frame from base 1. The germline V gene provides CDR1 SNHLY and CDR2 FYNNEI.